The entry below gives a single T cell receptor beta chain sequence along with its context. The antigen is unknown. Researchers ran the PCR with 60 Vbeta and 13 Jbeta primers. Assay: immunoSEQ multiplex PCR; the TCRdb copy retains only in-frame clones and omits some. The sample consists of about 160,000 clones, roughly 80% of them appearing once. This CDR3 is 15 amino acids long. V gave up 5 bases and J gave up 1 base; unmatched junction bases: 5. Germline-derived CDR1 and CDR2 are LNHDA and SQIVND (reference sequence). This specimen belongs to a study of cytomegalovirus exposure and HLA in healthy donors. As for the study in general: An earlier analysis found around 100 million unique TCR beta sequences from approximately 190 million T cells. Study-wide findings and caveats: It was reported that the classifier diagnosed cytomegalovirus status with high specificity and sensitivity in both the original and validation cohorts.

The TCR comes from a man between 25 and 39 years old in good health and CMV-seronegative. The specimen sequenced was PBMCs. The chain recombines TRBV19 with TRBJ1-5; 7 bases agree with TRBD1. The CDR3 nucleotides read TGTGCCAGTAGTGCTACAGGGGAAAGCAATCAGCCCCAGCATTTT. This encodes CASSATGESNQPQHF.